These 14 T cell receptor beta chains were sequenced from one sample in a study of response to subunit inactivated influenza vaccine. One entry per CDR3 protein results from TCRdb running MiXCR on the RT-PCR reads. Of 800,000 or so distinct CDR3 sequences in the sample, 21% were seen once. The source was PBMCs from blood, collected about 5 days after vaccination. The receptor set was obtained from a man aged 50 to 59 who received an inactivated influenza vaccine.

The DNA of the CDR3 is TGTGCCAGCAGCTTAGCGAGAGCTAGCGGGGGCCTAGAGACCCAGTACTTC. This translates into CASSLARASGGLETQYF. The V call is TRBV7-9, the J call TRBJ2-5, with 10 bases matching TRBD2. V was clipped by 0 bases and J by 4 bases; unmatched bases: 8. The germline V gene has CDR1 SEHNR and CDR2 FQNEAQ (reference sequence). The CDR3 is 17 residues long.

This clonotype was counted between two and nine times. The V call is TRBV6-2 or TRBV6-3, the J call TRBJ1-1; a weak D match, TRBD1 (5 bases). The CDR3 spans 18 residues. Germline V gives CDR1 MNHEY, CDR2 SVGEGT. The V and J ends lost 6 bases and 1 base respectively, with 24 bases between them. Written as DNA, the CDR3 is TGTGCCAGCAGCCCTCGGCGGGGCAACCGAGGGCCGAACACTGAAGCTTTCTTT. Its translation is CASSPRRGNRGPNTEAFF.

The V and J genes are TRBV28 and TRBJ2-3, with 7 nucleotides matching TRBD2. The V gene end was trimmed by 9 bases and the J gene end by 0 bases; junction bases not matched to a gene: 9. CDR3 length equals 15 residues. Germline loops: CDR1 MDHEN, CDR2 SYDVKM. The CDR3 here is CASSRAGSSTDTQYF. CDR3 sequence (DNA): TGTGCCAGTTCACGAGCGGGGTCTAGCACAGATACGCAGTATTTT.

This clonotype was counted only a few times. The CDR3 sequence: CSARDGSSPPGTEAFF. DNA for the CDR3: TGCAGTGCTAGAGATGGGAGTTCCCCCCCGGGGACTGAAGCTTTCTTT. The V gene is TRBV20-1, the J gene TRBJ1-1; no clear D gene. The CDR3 covers 16 residues. Germline V gene sequence: CDR1 DFQATT, CDR2 SNEGSKA (reference sequence). V shed 0 bases and J shed 5 bases, with 19 bases lying between them.

The V call is TRBV6-5, the J call TRBJ2-3, with D unresolved. Germline CDR1 and CDR2: MNHEY and SVGAGI. The CDR3 totals 14 residues. Trimming stripped 2 bases from V and 4 bases from J, with 10 bases between. As DNA, the CDR3 is TGTGCCAGCAGTTACGGGTGGGAATCAGATACGCAGTATTTT. Translation: CASSYGWESDTQYF.

This chain uses TRBV12-3 or TRBV12-4 with TRBJ2-7; possible D gene TRBD2, 6 bases. This CDR3 is built from 15 residues. Trimming took 0 bases from V and 2 from J, leaving 11 bases between them. CDR3: CASSLALALTYEQYF. CDR3 sequence (DNA): TGTGCCAGCAGTTTAGCTCTAGCGCTCACCTACGAGCAGTACTTC.

This clonotype has at least ten counts. V and J are TRBV12-3 or TRBV12-4 and TRBJ2-5; unclear D gene. The V end lost 0 bases, the J end lost 1 base, and 9 bases lay between the germline ends. This CDR3 is 15 amino acids long. The CDR3: CASSLASWSQETQYF. The CDR3 nucleotides are TGTGCCAGCAGTTTAGCTAGCTGGAGCCAAGAGACCCAGTACTTC.

The chain uses TRBV27 and TRBJ2-3; the match to TRBD2 covers 11 bases. There are 17 residues in the CDR3. After removal of 1 base from V and 1 base from J, the junction contained 4 bases not matched to a gene. Germline V gene data show CDR1 as MNHEY and CDR2 as SMNVEV (reference sequence). The CDR3 DNA is TGTGCCAGCAGTTTATTCGTAGCGGGGGGGCGCACAGATACGCAGTATTTT. As protein: CASSLFVAGGRTDTQYF.

In its sample, this clonotype was seen a few times. The chain uses TRBV6-2 or TRBV6-3 and TRBJ2-2; 10 bases fit TRBD1. The V gene end was trimmed by 6 bases and the J gene end by 5 bases; junction bases not matched to a gene: 9. Germline-derived CDR1 and CDR2 are MNHEY and SVGEGT. This CDR3 has 16 residues. In nucleotides, the CDR3 is TGTGCCAGCAGCCCCCCGGGACAGGGGAAAACCGGGGAGCTGTTTTTT. This gives the protein CASSPPGQGKTGELFF.

The chain is built from TRBV12-3 or TRBV12-4 and TRBJ2-2, with TRBD1 matching over 7 bases. The CDR3 length is 15 residues. Trimming took 5 bases from V and 3 from J; bases not matched to a gene: 6. This CDR3 is CASSPPGTDTGELFF. As DNA, the CDR3 is TGTGCCAGCAGTCCTCCCGGGACAGACACCGGGGAGCTGTTTTTT.

This rearrangement joins TRBV5-5 to TRBJ2-2, with 10 bases aligning to TRBD2. Unmatched junction bases numbered 2, after V lost 3 bases and J lost 0 bases. The CDR3 has 16 amino acids. CDR1 SGHKS and CDR2 YYEKEE come from the germline V gene (reference sequence). CDR3 protein: CASSSTSGANTGELFF. The CDR3 nucleotides are TGTGCCAGCAGCTCTACTAGCGGGGCGAACACCGGGGAGCTGTTTTTT.

This sequence joins TRBV3-1 and TRBJ2-1, with D hard to call. CDR3 length: 15 residues. The V gene lost 4 bases and the J gene lost 7 bases, with 17 bases spanning the gap. Germline loops: CDR1 LGHDT, CDR2 YNNKEL (reference sequence). CDR3 sequence (DNA): TGTGCCAGCAGCCGTAGTAGCCACAGTCAGAATGAGCAGTTCTTC. Translating it yields CASSRSSHSQNEQFF.

This sequence joins TRBV20-1 and TRBJ2-2; the match to TRBD2 covers 13 bases. In germline, CDR1 is DFQATT, CDR2 SNEGSKA (reference sequence). The J segment lost 7 bases and the V segment lost 6 bases, leaving 11 bases of the junction unmatched. CDR3 length: 16 amino acids. The CDR3 loop is CSARGLAGNGGGELFF. The CDR3 DNA reads as TGCAGTGCCCGGGGACTAGCGGGAAACGGGGGCGGGGAGCTGTTTTTT.

This clonotype was detected ten times or more. The chain employs TRBV6-1 and TRBJ2-1, with D perhaps assigned TRBD1 or TRBD2 (7 bases each). The CDR3 extends over 15 amino acids. In germline, CDR1 is MNHNS, CDR2 SASEGT. V was shortened by 7 bases and J by 7 bases, with 20 bases between the two germline ends. The CDR3 loop reads CASTKGAGAGNEQFF. CDR3 nucleotides: TGTGCCAGCACCAAGGGGGCGGGAGCGGGGAATGAGCAGTTCTTC.